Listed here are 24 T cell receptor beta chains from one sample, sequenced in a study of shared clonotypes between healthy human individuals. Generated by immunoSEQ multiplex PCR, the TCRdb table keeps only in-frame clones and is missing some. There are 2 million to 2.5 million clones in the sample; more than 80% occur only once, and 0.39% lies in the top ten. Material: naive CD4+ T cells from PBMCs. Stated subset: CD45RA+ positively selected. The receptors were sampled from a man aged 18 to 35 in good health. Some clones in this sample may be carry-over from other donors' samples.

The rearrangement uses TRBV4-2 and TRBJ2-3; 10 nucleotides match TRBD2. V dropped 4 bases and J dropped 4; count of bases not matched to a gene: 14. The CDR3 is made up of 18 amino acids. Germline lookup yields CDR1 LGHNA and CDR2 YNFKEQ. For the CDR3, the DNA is TGTGCCAGCAGCCTCAAGACTAGTCTAGCGGGAGACGCAGATACGCAGTATTTT. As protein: CASSLKTSLAGDADTQYF.

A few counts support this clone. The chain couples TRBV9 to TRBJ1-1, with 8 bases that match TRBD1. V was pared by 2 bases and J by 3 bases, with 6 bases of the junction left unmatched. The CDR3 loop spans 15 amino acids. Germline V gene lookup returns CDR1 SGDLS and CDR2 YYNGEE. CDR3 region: CASSVQSGGHTEAFF. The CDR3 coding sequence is TGTGCCAGCAGCGTCCAATCAGGGGGCCACACTGAAGCTTTCTTT.

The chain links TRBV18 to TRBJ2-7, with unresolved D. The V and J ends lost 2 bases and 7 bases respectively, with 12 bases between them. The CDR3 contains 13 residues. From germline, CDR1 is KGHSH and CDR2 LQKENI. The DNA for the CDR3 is TGTGCCAGCTCACCAGGCGCTATTAGGGAGCAGTACTTC. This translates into CASSPGAIREQYF.

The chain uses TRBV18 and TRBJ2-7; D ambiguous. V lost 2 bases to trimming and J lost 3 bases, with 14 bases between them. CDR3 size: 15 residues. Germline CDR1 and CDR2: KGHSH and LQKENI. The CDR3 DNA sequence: TGTGCCAGCTCACCAGTGGACGACAAGAACTACGAGCAGTACTTC. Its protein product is CASSPVDDKNYEQYF.

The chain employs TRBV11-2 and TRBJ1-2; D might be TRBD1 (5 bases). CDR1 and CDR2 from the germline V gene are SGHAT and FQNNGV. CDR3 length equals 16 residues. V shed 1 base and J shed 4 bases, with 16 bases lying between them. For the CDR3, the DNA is TGTGCCAGCAGCTTAGTTCGACAGTCGAATATCTATGGCTACACCTTC. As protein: CASSLVRQSNIYGYTF.

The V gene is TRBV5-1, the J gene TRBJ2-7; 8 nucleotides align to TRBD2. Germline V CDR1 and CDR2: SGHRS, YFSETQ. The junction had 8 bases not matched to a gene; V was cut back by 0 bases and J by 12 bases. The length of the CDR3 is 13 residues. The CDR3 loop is CASSLGQREMAYF. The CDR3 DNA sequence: TGCGCCAGCAGCTTGGGCCAGCGGGAGATGGCGTACTTC.

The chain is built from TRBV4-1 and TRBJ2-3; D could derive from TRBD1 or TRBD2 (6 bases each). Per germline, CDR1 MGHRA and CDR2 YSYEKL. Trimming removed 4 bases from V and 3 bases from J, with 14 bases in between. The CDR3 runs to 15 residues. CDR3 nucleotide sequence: TGCGCCAGCAGCCTAGGGGGGAAAGAAACAGATACGCAGTATTTT. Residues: CASSLGGKETDTQYF.

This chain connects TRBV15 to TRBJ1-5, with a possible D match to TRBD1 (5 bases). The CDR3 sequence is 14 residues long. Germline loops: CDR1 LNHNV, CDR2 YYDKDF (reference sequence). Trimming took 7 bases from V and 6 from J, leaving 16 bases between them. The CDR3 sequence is CATTSGTFSQPQHF. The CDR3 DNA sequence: TGTGCCACCACATCCGGGACCTTCAGTCAGCCCCAGCATTTT.

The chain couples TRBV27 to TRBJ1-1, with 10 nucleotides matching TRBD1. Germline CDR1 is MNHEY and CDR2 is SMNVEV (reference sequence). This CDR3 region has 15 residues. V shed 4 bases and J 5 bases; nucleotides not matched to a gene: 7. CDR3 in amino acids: CASSSFRDRGTEAFF. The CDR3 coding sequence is TGTGCCAGCAGTTCTTTTCGGGACAGGGGTACTGAAGCTTTCTTT.

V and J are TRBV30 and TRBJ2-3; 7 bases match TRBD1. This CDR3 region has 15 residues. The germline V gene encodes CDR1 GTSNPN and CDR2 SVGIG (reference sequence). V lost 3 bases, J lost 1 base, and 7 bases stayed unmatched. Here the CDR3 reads CAWRPRGRGTDTQYF. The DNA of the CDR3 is TGTGCCTGGAGACCAAGGGGGCGAGGCACAGATACGCAGTATTTT.

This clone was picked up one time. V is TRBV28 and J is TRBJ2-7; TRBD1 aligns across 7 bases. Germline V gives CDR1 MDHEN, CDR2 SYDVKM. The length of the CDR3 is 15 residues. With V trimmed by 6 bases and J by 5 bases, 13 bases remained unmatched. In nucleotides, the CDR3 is TGTGCCAGCAGCCTCTCGGGACAGTTGGGCCACGAGCAGTACTTC. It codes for CASSLSGQLGHEQYF.

The CDR3 here is CASSPPGEGKQFF. The DNA for the CDR3 is TGTGCCAGCTCACCACCGGGTGAGGGGAAGCAGTTCTTC. The genes are TRBV18 and TRBJ2-1; D possibly uses TRBD1 or TRBD2 (5 bases each). This CDR3 has 13 residues. Germline V lookup: CDR1 KGHSH, CDR2 LQKENI. Trimming left V 0 bases short and J 11 bases short, with 11 bases between.

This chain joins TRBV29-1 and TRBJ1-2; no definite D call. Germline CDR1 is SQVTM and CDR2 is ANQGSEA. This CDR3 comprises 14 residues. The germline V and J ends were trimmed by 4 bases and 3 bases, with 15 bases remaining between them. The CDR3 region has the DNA TGCAGCGTTGCTAAGGCCTACAGCGACTATGGCTACACCTTC. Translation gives CSVAKAYSDYGYTF.

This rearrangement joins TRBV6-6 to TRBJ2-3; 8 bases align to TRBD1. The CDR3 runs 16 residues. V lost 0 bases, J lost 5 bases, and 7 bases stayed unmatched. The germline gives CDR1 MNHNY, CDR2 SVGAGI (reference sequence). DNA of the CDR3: TGTGCCAGCAGTTACTCGAGGGGACAGGTCGTAGATACGCAGTATTTT. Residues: CASSYSRGQVVDTQYF.

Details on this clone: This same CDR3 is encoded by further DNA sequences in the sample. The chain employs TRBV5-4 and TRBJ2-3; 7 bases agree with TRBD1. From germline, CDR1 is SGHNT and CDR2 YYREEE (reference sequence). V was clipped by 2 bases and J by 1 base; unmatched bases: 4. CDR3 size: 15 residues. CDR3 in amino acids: CASSFGQGGTDTQYF. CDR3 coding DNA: TGTGCCAGCAGCTTCGGGCAGGGGGGCACAGATACGCAGTATTTT.

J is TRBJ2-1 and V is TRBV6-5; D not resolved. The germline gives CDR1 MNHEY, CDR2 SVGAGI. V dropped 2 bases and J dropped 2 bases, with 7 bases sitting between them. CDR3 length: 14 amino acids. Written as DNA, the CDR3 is TGTGCCAGCAGTTACGGAGCTGCCTACAATGAGCAGTTCTTC. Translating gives CASSYGAAYNEQFF.

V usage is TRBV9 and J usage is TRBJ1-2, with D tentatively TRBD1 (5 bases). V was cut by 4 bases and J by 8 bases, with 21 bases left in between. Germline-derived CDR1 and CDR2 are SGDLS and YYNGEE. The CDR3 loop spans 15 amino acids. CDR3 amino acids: CASSPGGRSPEGYTF. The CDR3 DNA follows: TGTGCCAGCAGCCCCGGGGGACGGAGCCCGGAGGGCTACACCTTC.

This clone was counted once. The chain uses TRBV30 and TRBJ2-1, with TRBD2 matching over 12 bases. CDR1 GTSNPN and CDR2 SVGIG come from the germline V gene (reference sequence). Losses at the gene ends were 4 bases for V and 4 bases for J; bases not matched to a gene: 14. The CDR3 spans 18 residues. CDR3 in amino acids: CAWIKRTAGTSGYNEQFF. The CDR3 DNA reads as TGTGCCTGGATTAAGCGGACAGCCGGGACTAGCGGGTACAATGAGCAGTTCTTC.

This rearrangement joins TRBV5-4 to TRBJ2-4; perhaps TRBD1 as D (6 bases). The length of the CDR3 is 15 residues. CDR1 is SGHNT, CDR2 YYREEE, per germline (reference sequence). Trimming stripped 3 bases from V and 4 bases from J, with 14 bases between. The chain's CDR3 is CASSSAGTIKNIQYF. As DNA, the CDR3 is TGTGCCAGCAGCTCGGCAGGGACAATAAAAAACATTCAGTACTTC.

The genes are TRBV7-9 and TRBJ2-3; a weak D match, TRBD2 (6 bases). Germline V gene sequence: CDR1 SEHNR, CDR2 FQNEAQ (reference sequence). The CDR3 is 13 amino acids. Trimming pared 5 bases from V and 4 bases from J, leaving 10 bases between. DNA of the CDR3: TGTGCCAGCAGCCGGGACTGGCCAGATACGCAGTATTTT. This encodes CASSRDWPDTQYF.

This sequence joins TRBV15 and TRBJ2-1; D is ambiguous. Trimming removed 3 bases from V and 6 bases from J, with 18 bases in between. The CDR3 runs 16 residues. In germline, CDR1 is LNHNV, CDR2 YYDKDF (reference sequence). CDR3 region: CATSSPGSPSLNEQFF. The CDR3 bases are TGTGCCACCAGCAGCCCCGGTAGTCCCTCCCTCAATGAGCAGTTCTTC.

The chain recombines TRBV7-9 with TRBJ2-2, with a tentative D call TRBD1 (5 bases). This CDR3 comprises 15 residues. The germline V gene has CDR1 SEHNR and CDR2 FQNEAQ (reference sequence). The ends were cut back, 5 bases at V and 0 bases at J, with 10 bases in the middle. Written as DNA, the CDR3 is TGTGCCAGCAGCCTTTACAGGCCGAACACCGGGGAGCTGTTTTTT. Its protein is CASSLYRPNTGELFF.

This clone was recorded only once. The CDR3 bases are TGTGCCAGCAGCTACAGCCCCGGGACAGAGAACACCGGGGAGCTGTTTTTT. This sequence encodes CASSYSPGTENTGELFF. This chain links TRBV27 with TRBJ2-2; 7 positions match TRBD1. The CDR3 has 17 amino acids. In germline, CDR1 is MNHEY, CDR2 SMNVEV (reference sequence). Unmatched junction bases numbered 11, after V lost 6 bases and J lost 1 base.

The DNA of the CDR3 is TGCGCCAGCAGCTTGGATTCAGGGTTCTACGAGCAGTACTTC. Protein product: CASSLDSGFYEQYF. The genes are TRBV5-1 and TRBJ2-7; possibly TRBD1 for D (5 bases). V lost 0 bases and J 3 bases, leaving 10 bases between the germline ends. Per the germline V gene, CDR1 is SGHRS and CDR2 is YFSETQ. The CDR3 totals 14 residues.